These 4 T cell receptor beta chains were sequenced from one sample in a study of T cells in Graves' hyperthyroidism and ophthalmopathy. RNA transcripts served as the template for amplifying TCR beta CDR3 regions. An initial round of RT-PCR targeting the TCR CDR3 relied on the HTBI primer set. TCRdb processed the multiplex PCR reads anew with MiXCR; each CDR3 protein has one entry. The sample yields roughly 380,000 distinct CDR3 sequences, about 19% seen once. Sequenced: blood. The receptors originated from a woman aged 18-29 years with Graves' hyperthyroidism.

This clonotype has ten or more counts. The V gene is TRBV6-1, the J gene TRBJ1-1, with D perhaps matching TRBD1 (5 bases). Trimming took 11 bases from V and 1 from J, leaving 14 bases between them. CDR3 length equals 13 residues. Germline CDR1 and CDR2: MNHNS and SASEGT. The CDR3 loop is CAGGNRANTEAFF. CDR3 DNA: TGTGCCGGGGGGAACCGGGCGAACACTGAAGCTTTCTTT.

The V gene is TRBV7-9, the J gene TRBJ1-1; D may be TRBD1 (6 bases). There are 14 residues in the CDR3. Germline CDR1 SEHNR, CDR2 FQNEAQ (reference sequence). V lost 6 bases to trimming and J lost 3 bases, with 14 bases between them. The CDR3 DNA follows: TGTGCCAGCAGTCGGATCAACAGGGACACTGAAGCTTTCTTT. This translates into CASSRINRDTEAFF.

The chain carries TRBV6-1 and TRBJ1-2; D gene ambiguous. V was cut by 7 bases and J by 4 bases, with 13 bases left in between. Germline V gene sequence: CDR1 MNHNS, CDR2 SASEGT. This CDR3 contains 13 residues. The CDR3 DNA is TGTGCCAGCACCCAGGACCCGGGCTATGGCTACACCTTC. It translates to CASTQDPGYGYTF.

This clonotype was picked up many times. This CDR3 is missing its conserved last phenylalanine or tryptophan, likely due to a read error. This chain connects TRBV20-1 to TRBJ2-7; D is uncertain. The CDR3 is 12 amino acids. Germline CDR1 is DFQATT and CDR2 is SNEGSKA (reference sequence). V dropped 4 bases and J dropped 5 bases, with 12 bases sitting between them. The CDR3 protein is CSAILGLDEQYS. DNA of the CDR3: TGCAGTGCTATCCTAGGGCTGGACGAGCAGTACTCC.